These 4 T cell receptor beta chains were sequenced from one sample in a study of regulatory T cells in long-lasting Graves disease. Time point in this sample: newly diagnosed GD, antithyroid drugs for less than 3 months. RNA extracted from PBMCs served as the sequencing template. Library construction for TCR beta used iRepertoire HTBI primers and Arm-PCR of CDR3 regions. Via MiXCR, TCRdb re-called the multiplex PCR reads, giving one row per CDR3 protein. Found here are about 370,000 distinct CDR3 sequences, 15% of them singletons; the top ten hold around a fifth. The sample here was peripheral blood mononuclear cells (PBMCs), taken at new diagnosis, from a patient treated with antithyroid drugs. The receptors come from a female donor with Graves disease.

On this clonotype itself: An end of the junction does not agree with germline; a read error may underlie this. The CDR3 coding sequence is TGTGCCAGCAGCTCCCCCCCCAGGGCGGAGGGCACCGGGGAGCTGTTCTTT. Translation gives CASSSPPRAEGTGELFF. The chain combines TRBV7-2 with TRBJ2-2; weak D call: TRBD2 (6 bases). CDR3 length: 17 amino acids. Germline assignment: CDR1 SGHTA and CDR2 FQGNSA.

This clonotype was picked up many times. The rearrangement uses TRBV11-2 and TRBJ2-5; D is ambiguous. This CDR3 region has 14 residues. CDR1 is SGHAT, CDR2 FQNNGV, per germline. V was clipped by 5 bases and J by 2 bases, with 12 bases between them. CDR3: CASSPSLYQETQYF. The CDR3 DNA is TGTGCCAGCAGCCCGAGTCTCTATCAAGAGACCCAGTACTTC.

This clonotype has at least ten counts. The rearrangement uses TRBV3-1 and TRBJ1-1; TRBD1 might be the D (6 bases). Trimming left V 5 bases short and J 4 bases short, with 11 bases between. CDR3 length: 13 residues. The germline V gene has CDR1 LGHDT and CDR2 YNNKEL (reference sequence). The CDR3 sequence is CASSSQGSTEAFF. CDR3 in DNA: TGTGCCAGCAGCTCGCAGGGGAGCACTGAAGCTTTCTTT.

The sample holds many counts of this clonotype. V is TRBV12-3 or TRBV12-4 and J is TRBJ2-7, with 12 bases fitting TRBD2. The CDR3 covers 18 residues. With 1 base clipped from V and 4 bases from J, the junction kept 11 bases outside the gene matches. CDR3 protein: CASSLGLAGGPSPYEQYF. The CDR3 region has the DNA TGTGCCAGCAGTTTAGGGCTAGCGGGAGGGCCCAGCCCTTACGAGCAGTACTTC.